Shown below are 4 T cell receptor beta chains from a single sample sequenced in a study of shared clonotypes between healthy human individuals (dated by TCRdb to about 2020). Library preparation was by the immunoSEQ multiplex PCR assay. TCRdb's version of the immuneACCESS table is confined to in-frame rearrangements and falls short of the full clone set. An unresolved V gene accounts for under half of the shortfall where checked; the remainder is of unknown origin. A total of about 2.4 million clones appear in this sample, approximately 93% of them only once. The ten top clones hold 0.36% of the sample. The specimen was naive CD4+ T cells from PBMCs. The cell subset or site label on this specimen signifies: CD45RA+ positively selected. The origin of the receptors is a man aged 18 to 35 in good health. Some clones in this sample may be carry-over from other donors' samples.

The chain carries TRBV19 and TRBJ2-7; TRBD1 matches 7 bases. CDR1 and CDR2 from the germline V gene are LNHDA and SQIVND (reference sequence). V lost 3 bases, J lost 3 bases, and 5 bases stayed unmatched. This CDR3 has 14 residues. This chain's CDR3 is CASSIWTGNYEQYF. Written as DNA, the CDR3 is TGTGCCAGTAGTATCTGGACAGGCAACTACGAGCAGTACTTC.

The chain has TRBV5-5 and TRBJ1-2, with 8 positions matching TRBD1. This CDR3 region has 17 residues. The V gene's germline CDR1 is SGHKS and CDR2 YYEKEE (reference sequence). V dropped 1 base and J dropped 4; count of bases not matched to a gene: 12. The CDR3 coding sequence is TGTGCCAGCAGCTTGTCAGGGGGCGAAGGGGTCGTCTATGGCTACACCTTC. Encoded protein: CASSLSGGEGVVYGYTF.

This chain connects TRBV6-6 to TRBJ2-1; D is perhaps TRBD1 (5 bases). The CDR3 length is 12 residues. V was pared by 5 bases and J by 7 bases, with 9 bases between. Looked up from germline, CDR1 is MNHNY and CDR2 is SVGAGI (reference sequence). CDR3 bases: TGTGCCAGCAGTCAAGACAGAAATGAGCAGTTCTTC. Its protein product is CASSQDRNEQFF.

The V gene is TRBV2, the J gene TRBJ2-3; D gene unclear. This CDR3 is built from 12 residues. CDR1 is SNHLY and CDR2 is FYNNEI in the germline V gene. V was pared by 4 bases and J by 2 bases, with 4 bases between. The CDR3: CASSVHTDTQYF. CDR3 DNA sequence: TGTGCCAGCAGTGTTCACACAGATACGCAGTATTTT.